This TCR beta chain derives from a study of blood T cell repertoires in COVID-19 (dated by TCRdb to the early 2020s). Concerning the study at large: The collaborator samples originated in the United States, Italy and Spain and spanned the acute and convalescent phases of COVID-19. The material from the prospective study consisted of cDNA or gDNA derived from T cells, B-cell-depleted T cells, or PBMCs. Where available, HLA class I and class II types were taken from metadata supplied by the sample provider and were not determined by assay-based typing. Samples were obtained from the ongoing ImmuneRACE study (first 160 participants) and from 1,254 subjects provided by 6 global collaborators. Nearly every sample came with metadata listing a de-identified subject ID, COVID-19 status, age in years and sex. The repertoires were released in a freely available public database meant as a resource for research on the immune response to SARS-CoV-2. Deeply sampled blood TCRbeta repertoires from subjects exposed to, actively infected with, or recovered from COVID-19 were included in the dataset. The paper as a whole reports these results and caveats: How much clinical and demographic metadata was included differed by source and by participant, and the metadata was provided uncurated.

Comments on this clone: Its antigen is still unknown. No base quality values were provided; no much bigger clone lies one nucleotide off.

Each collaborating institution followed its own protocols to collect whole blood in K2EDTA tubes. For TCRbeta analysis, collaborator samples were shipped as frozen whole blood, as isolated PBMCs, or as DNA extracted from either sample type. TCRbeta CDR3 regions were amplified from genomic DNA by means of the immunoSEQ Assay, a bias-controlled multiplex PCR. Turning to the authors' computational methods: The number of nucleated cells in each sample was estimated by amplification of reference gene primers within the assay. To quantify the absolute abundance of each unique TCRbeta CDR3 rearrangement, sequence reads were collapsed and filtered. For each sample, productive Simpson clonality was calculated by taking the square root of Simpson's diversity index across productive rearrangements. What TCRdb holds here is the immuneACCESS table cut down to in-frame rearrangements. Part of the clones is not present; checked against another copy, under half of the missing clones reflect an unresolved V gene, and the others are unexplained. D and trimming were read from the DNA, whereas the V and J calls and clone size are those reported in that table. Recorded for this sample are about 110,000 clones; 65% to 80% of them occurred a single time. The ten largest clones add up to more than 7.5% of the sample.

The germline V end is reduced by 3 bases and the J end by 7 bases; junction bases left unmatched: 5. The CDR3 goes from the cysteine to the phenylalanine over 14 residues. Only the CDR3 DNA stays, 42 bases, in frame from base 1. The germline V gene (reference sequence) gives CDR1 as SGHNT and CDR2 as YYREEE. The rearrangement combines TRBV5-4 with TRBJ1-4; TRBD1 matches 8 bases in the middle. Material: peripheral blood. The sequence came from a woman aged 55-70 years with acute or convalescent COVID-19. The CDR3 amino acid sequence is: CASSSQGALEKLFF. The DNA sequence reads TGTGCCAGCAGCTCTCAGGGGGCGCTTGAAAAACTGTTTTTT.